This T cell receptor (beta chain) appears in the sequencing data of a study of spatial heterogeneity in lung cancer. This clonotype has just a few counts. TCRdb used MiXCR to reprocess the 5' RACE reads, holding one entry per CDR3 protein. The sample consists of about 94,000 distinct CDR3 sequences, roughly a fifth of them appearing once. The time point denotes: blood at routine non-recurrence follow-up after resection. The sequences come from PBMCs, collected at follow-up. This sequence was found in a male donor with early-stage non-small cell lung cancer.

This chain's CDR3 is CASSYTGMSEQFF. In DNA form, the CDR3 reads TGTGCCAGCAGTTATACAGGGATGAGTGAGCAGTTCTTC. The chain combines TRBV6-5 with TRBJ2-1; tentative D call: TRBD1 (6 bases). Deletions cut 3 bases from V and 9 bases from J, with 12 bases between. CDR3 length: 13 amino acids. The germline gives CDR1 MNHEY, CDR2 SVGAGI.